The rows below give T cell receptor beta chains drawn from one sample of a study of blood T cell repertoires in COVID-19. Some clones are missing from TCRdb's copy, which holds only in-frame ones; the method was immunoSEQ multiplex PCR. The sample contains a few hundred thousand clones, about 90% of which appear only once. Sequencing was carried out using peripheral blood. The receptors were gathered from a woman in her sixties or seventies with COVID-19, enrolled during active disease. CDR3s include the opening cysteine and the closing phenylalanine or tryptophan. A D gene is named only where the DNA matches it firmly. Where a row states a size, it is once, few, many or the class of an expanded clone; other rows omit it.

size: .; V: TRBV4-2; J: TRBJ2-2; D: .; CDR3: CASSQAVSGELFF; DNA: TGTGCCAGCAGCCAAGCAGTTTCAGGGGAGCTGTTTTTT
size: .; V: TRBV24-1; J: TRBJ2-2; D: TRBD2; CDR3: CATSAGLAGGTGELFF; DNA: TGTGCCACCAGTGCCGGACTAGCGGGGGGCACCGGGGAGCTGTTTTTT
size: .; V: TRBV11-2; J: TRBJ1-1; D: .; CDR3: CASSRAPGGTEAFF; DNA: TGTGCCAGCAGCCGAGCCCCGGGAGGGACTGAAGCTTTCTTT
size: .; V: TRBV19; J: TRBJ1-5; D: TRBD1; CDR3: CASSIGGDRLQPQHF; DNA: TGTGCCAGTAGTATAGGGGGGGACAGGCTGCAGCCCCAGCATTTT
size: .; V: TRBV15; J: TRBJ2-5; D: TRBD1; CDR3: CATSRDPGQGAETQYF; DNA: TGTGCCACCAGCAGAGATCCGGGACAGGGGGCCGAGACCCAGTACTTC
size: .; V: TRBV29-1; J: TRBJ1-2; D: .; CDR3: CSARGRGNYGYTF; DNA: TGCAGCGCACGGGGTCGGGGGAACTATGGCTACACCTTC
size: .; V: TRBV5-6; J: TRBJ2-1; D: .; CDR3: CASSLVWARDTNEQFF; DNA: TGTGCCAGCAGCTTGGTTTGGGCGAGGGACACCAATGAGCAGTTCTTC
size: .; V: TRBV7-8; J: TRBJ2-1; D: TRBD2; CDR3: CASSLLAGEYNEQFF; DNA: TGTGCCAGCAGCTTACTAGCGGGAGAATACAATGAGCAGTTCTTC
size: .; V: TRBV7-6; J: TRBJ1-2; D: TRBD1; CDR3: CASSLAGTGSDYGYTF; DNA: TGTGCCAGCAGCTTAGCGGGGACAGGGTCTGACTATGGCTACACCTTC
size: .; V: TRBV4-3; J: TRBJ1-6; D: TRBD1; CDR3: CASSRSTGVDSPLHF; DNA: TGCGCCAGCAGCCGCTCGACAGGGGTTGATTCACCCCTCCACTTT
size: .; V: TRBV19; J: TRBJ1-5; D: TRBD1; CDR3: CATPPGTGAGSSDQPQHF; DNA: TGTGCCACCCCCCCGGGGACAGGGGCGGGTAGTTCGGATCAGCCCCAGCATTTT
size: once; V: TRBV5-1; J: TRBJ1-1; D: TRBD1; CDR3: CASSLRQGDTEAFF; DNA: TGCGCCAGCAGCTTACGACAGGGTGACACTGAAGCTTTCTTT
size: .; V: TRBV5-5; J: TRBJ1-5; D: TRBD1; CDR3: CASSWGTASNQPQHF; DNA: TGTGCCAGCAGCTGGGGGACAGCTAGCAATCAGCCCCAGCATTTT
size: .; V: TRBV5-4; J: TRBJ2-5; D: TRBD1; CDR3: CASSHTGGETQYF; DNA: TGTGCCAGCAGCCATACAGGGGGGGAGACCCAGTACTTC
size: .; V: TRBV9; J: TRBJ2-3; D: TRBD2; CDR3: CASSAGGGLAGTDTQYF; DNA: TGTGCCAGCAGCGCAGGAGGAGGCCTAGCGGGGACAGATACGCAGTATTTT
size: few; V: TRBV4-3; J: TRBJ1-3; D: .; CDR3: CASSQAGNTIYF; DNA: TGCGCCAGCAGCCAAGCGGGAAACACCATATATTTT
size: once; V: TRBV4-1; J: TRBJ1-4; D: TRBD1; CDR3: CASSQVIQGDEKLFF; DNA: TGCGCCAGCAGCCAAGTGATACAGGGGGATGAAAAACTGTTTTTT
size: .; V: TRBV19; J: TRBJ2-7; D: TRBD1; CDR3: CASRGSQGAREQYF; DNA: TGTGCCAGTAGGGGTTCTCAGGGGGCGCGGGAGCAGTACTTC
size: .; V: TRBV15; J: TRBJ2-3; D: TRBD2; CDR3: CATSRGGLTSGGRDTQYF; DNA: TGTGCCACCAGCAGAGGGGGATTGACTAGCGGGGGTCGAGATACGCAGTATTTT
size: .; V: TRBV9; J: TRBJ1-2; D: .; CDR3: CASSVGVTQGRGAGGYTF; DNA: TGTGCCAGCAGCGTAGGAGTTACCCAGGGGAGGGGTGCAGGCGGCTACACCTTC
size: .; V: TRBV19; J: TRBJ2-7; D: TRBD1; CDR3: CASSITDRGNHEQYF; DNA: TGTGCCAGTAGTATAACGGACAGGGGAAATCACGAGCAGTACTTC
size: .; V: TRBV4-3; J: TRBJ2-2; D: .; CDR3: CASSQILIGLTNTGELFF; DNA: TGCGCCAGCAGCCAAATATTAATCGGACTGACGAACACCGGGGAGCTGTTTTTT
size: .; V: TRBV14; J: TRBJ1-1; D: TRBD1; CDR3: CASSQGTGGLEAFF; DNA: TGTGCCAGCAGCCAAGGGACAGGGGGGTTGGAAGCTTTCTTT
size: .; V: TRBV30; J: TRBJ1-4; D: TRBD1; CDR3: CAWTPRRGPNEKLFF; DNA: TGTGCCTGGACCCCACGGAGGGGGCCCAATGAAAAACTGTTTTTT
size: .; V: TRBV7-2; J: TRBJ2-5; D: TRBD1; CDR3: CASSRLTGGSAAETQYF; DNA: TGTGCCAGCAGCCGTCTTACAGGGGGCTCCGCGGCCGAGACCCAGTACTTC
size: .; V: TRBV10-3; J: TRBJ2-1; D: .; CDR3: CAISEGAGPSNNEQFF; DNA: TGTGCCATCAGTGAGGGTGCAGGGCCCTCTAACAATGAGCAGTTCTTC
size: .; V: TRBV3-1/TRBV3-2; J: TRBJ1-2; D: .; CDR3: CASSQDAVGSGYTF; DNA: TGTGCCAGCAGCCAAGACGCGGTTGGATCTGGCTACACCTTC
size: .; V: TRBV13; J: TRBJ1-4; D: TRBD1; CDR3: CASSETGGFTNEKLFF; DNA: TGTGCCAGCAGCGAGACAGGGGGCTTCACTAATGAAAAACTGTTTTTT
size: .; V: TRBV5-5; J: TRBJ1-1; D: TRBD1; CDR3: CASSLAGTGNTEAFF; DNA: TGTGCCAGCAGCCTAGCCGGGACAGGGAACACTGAAGCTTTCTTT
size: .; V: TRBV11-2; J: TRBJ1-5; D: .; CDR3: CASSLDRANQPQHF; DNA: TGTGCCAGCAGCTTAGACAGGGCTAATCAGCCCCAGCATTTT
size: .; V: TRBV3-1/TRBV3-2; J: TRBJ1-1; D: .; CDR3: CASSQDIGQRTEAFF; DNA: TGTGCCAGCAGCCAAGACATTGGGCAACGGACTGAAGCTTTCTTT
size: .; V: TRBV19; J: TRBJ2-6; D: .; CDR3: CASSIAGAGANVLTF; DNA: TGTGCCAGTAGTATAGCTGGAGCTGGGGCCAACGTCCTGACTTTC
size: .; V: TRBV5-1; J: TRBJ2-5; D: TRBD1; CDR3: CASSRQGEETQYF; DNA: TGCGCCAGCAGCCGACAGGGAGAAGAGACCCAGTACTTC
size: .; V: TRBV5-1; J: TRBJ1-4; D: TRBD1; CDR3: CASKRTGATTNEKLFF; DNA: TGCGCCAGCAAGAGGACAGGAGCAACAACTAATGAAAAACTGTTTTTT
size: .; V: TRBV7-8; J: TRBJ2-1; D: TRBD2; CDR3: CASSAGWASGVSGSYNEQFF; DNA: TGTGCCAGCAGCGCCGGGTGGGCCAGCGGGGTATCAGGCTCCTACAATGAGCAGTTCTTC
size: .; V: TRBV15; J: TRBJ1-1; D: .; CDR3: CATSFSDRRNTEAFF; DNA: TGTGCCACCAGCTTTTCCGACAGAAGGAACACTGAAGCTTTCTTT
size: .; V: TRBV19; J: TRBJ2-1; D: .; CDR3: CASSIMEGNEQFF; DNA: TGTGCCAGTAGTATAATGGAGGGCAATGAGCAGTTCTTC
size: .; V: TRBV19; J: TRBJ2-1; D: .; CDR3: CASSLYNEQFF; DNA: TGTGCCAGTAGCCTCTACAATGAGCAGTTCTTC
size: .; V: TRBV19; J: TRBJ2-7; D: .; CDR3: CASSIGRGAYEQYF; DNA: TGTGCCAGTAGTATAGGCCGGGGAGCCTACGAGCAGTACTTC
size: once; V: TRBV7-8; J: TRBJ2-7; D: .; CDR3: CASSINYEQYF; DNA: TGTGCCAGCAGCATTAACTACGAGCAGTACTTC
size: .; V: TRBV4-1; J: TRBJ1-6; D: .; CDR3: CASSPLGLRASSYNSPLHF; DNA: TGCGCCAGCAGCCCCCTTGGGCTGCGGGCCAGCTCCTATAATTCACCCCTCCACTTT
size: .; V: TRBV5-1; J: TRBJ2-7; D: TRBD1; CDR3: CASSLQAGGSYEQYF; DNA: TGCGCCAGCAGCTTGCAAGCAGGGGGCTCCTACGAGCAGTACTTC
size: .; V: TRBV3-1/TRBV3-2; J: TRBJ1-3; D: TRBD1; CDR3: CASSQPGQGARGNTIYF; DNA: TGTGCCAGCAGCCAACCGGGACAGGGGGCAAGGGGAAACACCATATATTTT
size: .; V: TRBV11-2; J: TRBJ1-2; D: .; CDR3: CASSPRQNSNYGYTF; DNA: TGTGCCAGCAGCCCCAGACAGAACTCTAACTATGGCTACACCTTC
size: .; V: TRBV7-3; J: TRBJ2-2; D: .; CDR3: CASSRGGIGELFF; DNA: TGTGCCAGCAGCAGAGGGGGAATCGGGGAGCTGTTTTTT
size: .; V: TRBV12-3/TRBV12-4; J: TRBJ1-5; D: .; CDR3: CASRQGSNQPQHF; DNA: TGTGCCAGCAGACAGGGAAGCAATCAGCCCCAGCATTTT
size: .; V: TRBV20-1; J: TRBJ2-1; D: TRBD1; CDR3: CSASSGQGSREQFF; DNA: TGCAGTGCTAGTTCGGGACAGGGCTCTCGGGAGCAGTTCTTC
size: .; V: TRBV9; J: TRBJ2-6; D: .; CDR3: CASSVGLGAGANVLTF; DNA: TGTGCCAGCAGCGTAGGTCTGGGAGCTGGGGCCAACGTCCTGACTTTC
size: .; V: TRBV4-2; J: TRBJ1-2; D: .; CDR3: CASSQDLWEEDYGYTF; DNA: TGTGCCAGCAGCCAAGATCTTTGGGAGGAGGACTATGGCTACACCTTC
size: few; V: TRBV18; J: TRBJ1-4; D: .; CDR3: CASSPESGNEKLFF; DNA: TGTGCCAGCTCACCGGAGAGCGGAAATGAAAAACTGTTTTTT
size: .; V: TRBV5-5; J: TRBJ2-3; D: TRBD1; CDR3: CASSLGQGITDTQYF; DNA: TGTGCCAGCAGCTTGGGACAGGGGATCACAGATACGCAGTATTTT
size: .; V: TRBV19; J: TRBJ2-6; D: .; CDR3: CASNLQGSGANVLTF; DNA: TGTGCCAGTAACCTACAGGGCTCTGGGGCCAACGTCCTGACTTTC
size: once; V: TRBV19; J: TRBJ2-7; D: .; CDR3: CASSIPGYEQYF; DNA: TGTGCCAGTAGTATCCCGGGTTACGAGCAGTACTTC
size: .; V: TRBV4-2; J: TRBJ1-2; D: TRBD1; CDR3: CASSQEQGNYGYTF; DNA: TGTGCCAGCAGCCAAGAACAGGGGAACTATGGCTACACCTTC
size: .; V: TRBV3-1/TRBV3-2; J: TRBJ2-7; D: TRBD1; CDR3: CASSQGIFAGQGSPYEQYF; DNA: TGTGCCAGCAGCCAAGGGATATTTGCGGGACAGGGTAGCCCCTACGAGCAGTACTTC
size: .; V: TRBV19; J: TRBJ1-2; D: .; CDR3: CASRLNSLLYGYTF; DNA: TGTGCCAGTAGGTTAAACAGCCTCCTCTATGGCTACACCTTC
size: .; V: TRBV7-8; J: TRBJ1-5; D: .; CDR3: CASSSRWDQPQHF; DNA: TGTGCCAGCAGCTCGAGGTGGGATCAGCCCCAGCATTTT
size: .; V: TRBV7-2; J: TRBJ1-6; D: TRBD1; CDR3: CASSLEAGGGSPLHF; DNA: TGTGCCAGCAGCTTAGAAGCAGGGGGCGGTTCACCCCTCCACTTT
size: .; V: TRBV5-1; J: TRBJ2-3; D: TRBD2; CDR3: CASSLAGLAGDYTDTQYF; DNA: TGCGCCAGCAGCTTGGCCGGACTAGCGGGGGACTACACAGATACGCAGTATTTT